Presented here are 7 T cell receptor beta chains from one specimen sequenced in a study of cytomegalovirus exposure and HLA in healthy donors. 13 Jbeta primers and 60 Vbeta primers were used for the PCR. Data came from immunoSEQ multiplex PCR; TCRdb stores just in-frame clones and leaves some out. Of some 130,000 clones listed, around two thirds are singletons. Material: PBMCs. The receptors shown here come from a woman aged 40 to 49 in good health and CMV-seronegative.

V gene TRBV5-1 combines with J gene TRBJ2-5, with 13 bases lining up with TRBD2. This CDR3 has 17 residues. Germline V lookup: CDR1 SGHRS, CDR2 YFSETQ. J lost 0 bases, V lost 1 base, and 3 bases had no gene match. The CDR3 protein is CASSLTSGGVYQETQYF. CDR3 sequence (DNA): TGCGCCAGCAGCTTGACTAGCGGGGGGGTATACCAAGAGACCCAGTACTTC.

The chain links TRBV7-8 to TRBJ1-1; D gene uncertain. V lost 5 bases to trimming and J lost 6 bases, with 16 bases between them. Germline CDR1 reads SGHVS; CDR2 reads FQNEAQ. The CDR3 consists of 14 residues. CDR3 sequence: CASSQQSGDAEAFF. The CDR3 DNA is TGTGCCAGCAGCCAACAATCAGGTGATGCTGAAGCTTTCTTT.

The J gene is TRBJ2-3, the V gene TRBV12-1; the table's D call, TRBD2, has no DNA check behind it. TRBV12-1 is an annotated pseudogene. This CDR3 comprises 16 residues. Written as DNA, the CDR3 is TGTGCCAGCAGCTTCCTCGAGCGGGGCCTAACAGATACGCAGTATTTT. It yields the protein CASSFLERGLTDTQYF.

The chain recombines TRBV9 with TRBJ1-6, with D possibly being TRBD1 (6 bases). V shed 0 bases and J shed 9 bases, with 13 bases lying between them. Germline values: CDR1 SGDLS, CDR2 YYNGEE. The CDR3 sequence is 15 residues long. DNA of the CDR3: TGTGCCAGCAGCGTAGGCGGGGGCGGGAGTTCACCCCTCCACTTT. Translated: CASSVGGGGSSPLHF.

This clone appeared a few times. The J gene is TRBJ1-1, the V gene TRBV15, with D tentatively TRBD1 (6 bases). CDR3 size: 14 residues. V lost 3 bases, J lost 1 base, and 9 bases lay in between. Germline V gives CDR1 LNHNV, CDR2 YYDKDF (reference sequence). Here the CDR3 reads CATSRRQANTEAFF. DNA of the CDR3: TGTGCCACCAGCAGGAGACAGGCGAACACTGAAGCTTTCTTT.

The CDR3 nucleotides are TGTGCCAGCAGCCCTTCCGCAGTCGCCATGAACACTGAAGCTTTCTTT. It encodes CASSPSAVAMNTEAFF. The V gene is TRBV5-8, the J gene TRBJ1-1; D is unclear. Per the germline V gene, CDR1 is SGHTS and CDR2 is YDEGEE. Trimming took 4 bases from V and 0 from J, leaving 16 bases between them. This CDR3 has 16 amino acids.

This clone was recorded once. The chain is built from TRBV19 and TRBJ2-5; no clear D gene. Germline CDR1 is LNHDA and CDR2 is SQIVND (reference sequence). Between the trimmed V and J ends, which lost 6 bases and 4 bases, there was a span of 9 bases. The length of the CDR3 is 12 residues. The CDR3 loop is CASSLTGETQYF. The CDR3 region has the DNA TGTGCCAGTAGCCTGACTGGAGAGACCCAGTACTTC.